This T cell receptor (beta chain) stems from a study of CD8+ T cells in alopecia areata. At the level of the study: Tofacitinib ran for 6 to 18 months before 6 months off drug. General study results and limits: Higher clonality was seen in lesional scalp than in normal scalp, especially in alopecia totalis/universalis. Persistence of many expanded lesional clones was seen in scalp and blood during tofacitinib. Researchers reported that TCR sharing among patients proved less clear than in mice, possibly HLA-linked.

Treatment given: oral pan-JAK inhibitor, 5-10 mg twice daily. The sample holds one count of this clone. Its antigen is still unknown. Following RNA extraction, reverse transcription yielded cDNA that acted as the sequencing template. The data were produced by immunoSEQ multiplex PCR, yet TCRdb's version contains in-frame clones alone and is incomplete. The repertoire has more than 90,000 clones, 50% to 75% of them found once; the top ten carry 12%. CDR1 and CDR2 (germline): SEHNR, FQNEAQ (reference sequence). This CDR3 is built from 13 residues. V gave up 1 base and J gave up 7 bases, with 8 bases separating them.

The source is a human donor with alopecia areata. Sequencing used CD8+ T cells sorted from blood, obtained at week 24, from a patient treated with tofacitinib. V gene TRBV7-9 combines with J gene TRBJ1-5; D gene unclear. CDR3 nucleotides: TGTGCCAGCAGCTTAGATGGGGAGCAGCCCCAGCATTTT. It codes for CASSLDGEQPQHF.